These 2 T cell receptor beta chains were sequenced from one sample in a study of cytomegalovirus exposure and HLA in healthy donors. PCR employed 60 Vbeta and 13 Jbeta primers. Generated by immunoSEQ multiplex PCR, the TCRdb table keeps only in-frame clones and is missing some. The profile shows 100,000 or so clones, over 65% of them singletons. Sequenced input: PBMCs. These receptors were collected from a man aged 35 to 55 in good health and CMV-seropositive.

The chain combines TRBV19 with TRBJ2-7, with 12 bases that match TRBD2. Germline-derived CDR1 and CDR2 are LNHDA and SQIVND (reference sequence). CDR3 size: 14 residues. J was trimmed by 13 bases and V by 3 bases; bases with no gene match: 10. CDR3 sequence: CASSIGLAGGGAYF. CDR3 nucleotide sequence: TGTGCCAGTAGTATTGGTCTAGCGGGAGGGGGCGCCTACTTC.

This rearrangement joins TRBV7-3 to TRBJ2-1; 8 bases match TRBD1. The V and J ends lost 5 bases and 8 bases, in that order; junction bases with no gene match: 5. The CDR3 is made up of 13 amino acids. CDR1 is SGHTA, CDR2 FQGTGA, per germline. DNA for the CDR3: TGTGCCAGCAGCGCAGGGGGCTGGGATGAGCAGTTCTTC. This gives the protein CASSAGGWDEQFF.